The entry that follows covers one TCR beta chain sequence. These data belong to a study of human T cells and chemical hapten exposure. The germline V gene has CDR1 MDHEN and CDR2 SYDVKM. The CDR3 length is 12 residues. J gave up 2 bases and V 6 bases, and 1 base lay outside the gene matches. Someone pulled total RNA out of unfractionated whole blood. One entry per CDR3 protein results from TCRdb running MiXCR on the 5' RACE reads. The sample lists about 120,000 distinct CDR3 sequences, approximately 19% occurring once. This TCR derives from a human donor in good health. The rearrangement joins TRBV28 to TRBJ2-7, with 7 bases that match TRBD1. CDR3 amino acids: CASRQGTYEQYF. The CDR3 region has the DNA TGTGCCAGCAGACAGGGGACCTACGAGCAGTACTTC.